A selection of T cell receptor beta chains follows, all from one sample in a study of T cell repertoires in cytomegalovirus infection. TCRdb processed the reads anew with MiXCR; each CDR3 protein has one entry. Of hundreds of thousands of distinct CDR3 sequences in the sample, less than 40% were seen once. The sequencing sample was made of PBMCs. All receptors derive from a human donor in good health (CMV status not recorded). Some clones in this sample may be carry-over from other donors' samples. CDR3s include the opening cysteine and the closing phenylalanine or tryptophan. The D gene is left open where the match is weak. Clone size is not always given. Where it is, it says once, few, many or a class for expanded clones.

- | few | TRBJ2-4 | TRBV11-2 | TGTGCCAGCAGCTTAGGTTATCAGGCCAAAAACATTCAGTACTTC | CASSLGYQAKNIQYF
TRBD2 | - | TRBJ2-7 | TRBV27 | TGTGCCAGCAGTATGACTAGCGGGATCTTGTACGAGCAGTACTTC | CASSMTSGILYEQYF
- | - | TRBJ2-1 | TRBV20-1 | TGCAGTGCTAGAGGACTAGACCTCAATGAGCAGTTCTTC | CSARGLDLNEQFF
- | few | TRBJ1-2 | TRBV6-1 | TGTGCCAGCGGGGGAGTCCTCTATGGCTACACCTTC | CASGGVLYGYTF
- | few | TRBJ1-1 | TRBV7-2 | TGTGCCAGCAGCCAAGATAGGAGTTTTTCCACTGAAGCTTTCTTT | CASSQDRSFSTEAFF
TRBD1 | few | TRBJ1-5 | TRBV5-6 | TGTGCCAGCAGCTTGGCCGCAGGGGGTTGGGCCAGCAATCAGCCCCAGCATTTT | CASSLAAGGWASNQPQHF
TRBD2 | - | TRBJ2-1 | TRBV6-5 | TGTGCCAGCAGTTACGACTCTAGCGGGAGGGCCATTGAGCAGTTCTTC | CASSYDSSGRAIEQFF
TRBD2 | few | TRBJ2-1 | TRBV20-1 | TGCAGTGCTAGAGACACGACTAGCGGGGGGGTGGCTGAGCAGTTCTTC | CSARDTTSGGVAEQFF
TRBD1 | few | TRBJ1-5 | TRBV2 | TGTGCCAGCTTAGGACAGGTAAATCAGCCCCAGCATTTT | CASLGQVNQPQHF
- | many | TRBJ1-2 | TRBV7-2 | TGTGCCAGCAGCTTAGGCCAGGGGATTAGTGGCTACACCTTC | CASSLGQGISGYTF
TRBD1 | few | TRBJ2-2 | TRBV7-8 | TGTGCCAGCAGCCCGGGTGGGACAGGGGTCCGAGAGCTGTTTTTT | CASSPGGTGVRELFF
- | few | TRBJ1-5 | TRBV4-1 | TGCGCCAGCAGCCAAGTCGGATTTAATCAGCCCCAGCATTTT | CASSQVGFNQPQHF
- | - | TRBJ1-3 | TRBV28 | TGTGCCAGCAGTTTGCTGGGAAAGGGTACGTCAAGAAACCCCATATCTTTT | CASSLLGKGTSRNPISF
TRBD2 | once | TRBJ2-1 | TRBV20-1 | TGCAGTGCTACTTTAGCGGGGGGGCCCTCTTTCTCTGAGCAGTTCTTC | CSATLAGGPSFSEQFF
- | many | TRBJ1-2 | TRBV7-2 | TGTGCCAGCAGCTTAGAGAGAGGTAGAGAAGGGAGGCAAAATGGCTACACCTTC | CASSLERGREGRQNGYTF
TRBD2 | - | TRBJ2-4 | TRBV6-6 | TGTGCCAGCAGTCTCGTAGCGGGGGGGCCAGACATTCAGTACTTC | CASSLVAGGPDIQYF
- | - | TRBJ2-7 | TRBV28 | TGTGCCAGCAGTTTAGGATCTGGCAGGGGCGGATACGAGCAGTACTTC | CASSLGSGRGGYEQYF
- | - | TRBJ1-3 | TRBV12-3/TRBV12-4 | TGTGCCAGCAGTCCAGGGCCGCCATCTGGAAACACCTTATATTTT | CASSPGPPSGNTLYF